Listed below are T cell receptor beta chains from one sample, sequenced in a study of regulatory T cells in long-lasting Graves disease. MiXCR was run by TCRdb on the multiplex PCR reads, yielding one entry per CDR3 protein. The sample contains hundreds of thousands of distinct CDR3 sequences, 15% to 20% of which appear only once. The same sample was also used in a study of T cells in Graves' hyperthyroidism and ophthalmopathy.

Sequences were derived from peripheral blood mononuclear cells (PBMCs), sampled at new diagnosis, from a patient treated with antithyroid drugs. The receptors derive from a woman aged 25 to 45 with Graves disease. The CDR3 runs from the conserved cysteine through the conserved F or W. D genes are given only for firm matches. The size field is filled for only some rows; it gives once, few, many or a size class.

CASRLAGLAKHNEQFF,TGTGCCAGCAGATTAGCGGGACTCGCGAAACACAATGAGCAGTTCTTC,TRBD2,TRBV12-3/TRBV12-4,TRBJ2-1,many,16
CASSQEGTSYNEQFF,TGTGCCAGCAGCCAAGAGGGGACTAGTTACAATGAGCAGTTCTTC,TRBD2,TRBV3-1,TRBJ2-1,many,15
CASGLNKIDTGELFF,TGTGCTAGTGGTTTGAACAAAATCGACACCGGGGAGCTGTTTTTT,NA,TRBV12-5,TRBJ2-2,NA,15
CASNTRASGRAVTGELFF,TGTGCCAGCAACACCCGGGCTAGCGGGAGGGCCGTCACCGGGGAGCTGTTTTTT,TRBD2,TRBV7-2,TRBJ2-2,once,18
CASSSPSRESYEQYF,TGTGCCAGCTCCTCCCCTTCGCGGGAGAGCTACGAGCAGTACTTC,TRBD2,TRBV3-1,TRBJ2-7,many,15
CAISPIDLDQPQHF,TGTGCCATCAGTCCCATAGACTTGGATCAGCCCCAGCATTTT,NA,TRBV10-3,TRBJ1-5,NA,14
CASSPLGAVTGYTF,TGTGCCAGCAGCCCCCTAGGAGCTGTTACGGGCTACACCTTC,NA,TRBV7-8,TRBJ1-2,many,14
CASSKGLAGGDGELFF,TGTGCCAGCAGCAAGGGACTAGCGGGAGGAGATGGGGAGCTGTTTTTT,TRBD2,TRBV5-4,TRBJ2-2,few,16
CASSIRTGRENIQYF,TGTGCCAGCAGCATACGGACGGGGCGGGAAAACATTCAGTACTTC,NA,TRBV7-9,TRBJ2-4,few,15
CASSQDATGSYEQYF,TGCGCCAGCAGCCAAGATGCGACAGGATCCTACGAGCAGTACTTC,NA,TRBV4-1,TRBJ2-7,few,15
CAISEWGNQPQHF,TGTGCCATCAGTGAGTGGGGGAATCAGCCCCAGCATTTT,NA,TRBV10-3,TRBJ1-5,many,13
CASTSTPGGTEAFF,TGTGCCAGTACAAGTACCCCGGGGGGAACTGAAGCTTTCTTT,NA,TRBV19,TRBJ1-1,NA,14
CASSTGFWVAQNTEAFF,TGTGCCAGCAGTACAGGGTTTTGGGTTGCTCAGAACACTGAAGCTTTCTTT,NA,TRBV27,TRBJ1-1,many,17
CASSFRDRGHTQYF,TGTGCCAGCAGCTTCCGGGACAGGGGGCATACGCAGTATTTT,TRBD1,TRBV13,TRBJ2-3,few,14
CASSPQPGQAAAEQYF,TGTGCCAGCTCACCGCAACCGGGACAGGCAGCCGCCGAGCAGTACTTC,TRBD1,TRBV18,TRBJ2-7,NA,16
CATSYGGTSTDTQYF,TGTGCCACCAGTTACGGCGGGACTTCCACAGATACGCAGTATTTT,NA,TRBV24-1,TRBJ2-3,few,15
CASRYPGEETQYF,TGTGCCAGCAGGTACCCCGGCGAGGAGACCCAGTACTTC,NA,TRBV12-3/TRBV12-4,TRBJ2-5,many,13
CASRTLGGQPQHF,TGTGCCAGCAGGACCCTCGGGGGACAGCCCCAGCATTTT,NA,TRBV3-1,TRBJ1-5,NA,13
CASSLTGELFF,TGTGCCAGCAGCTTAACCGGGGAGCTGTTTTTT,NA,TRBV7-3,TRBJ2-2,many,11
CASSLAPAPEGTQYF,TGTGCCAGCAGCTTAGCGCCGGCGCCCGAAGGTACGCAGTATTTT,NA,TRBV7-6,TRBJ2-3,NA,15
CASSATRDSFEQYF,TGTGCCAGCAGCGCTACCAGGGATTCATTTGAGCAGTACTTC,NA,TRBV2,TRBJ2-7,many,14
CASSQEGGRADQETQYF,TGTGCCAGCAGCCAAGAAGGCGGGAGGGCGGACCAAGAGACCCAGTACTTC,TRBD2,TRBV3-1,TRBJ2-5,many,17
CASSGGRENYGYTF,TGTGCCAGCAGTGGGGGTCGGGAGAACTATGGCTACACCTTC,NA,TRBV2,TRBJ1-2,many,14
CASSQGQYNEKLFF,TGCGCCAGCAGCCAGGGACAGTATAATGAAAAACTGTTTTTT,TRBD1,TRBV4-1,TRBJ1-4,few,14
CASSPPIDRISYYEQYF,TGTGCCAGCAGTCCCCCTATAGACCGAATCTCCTACTACGAGCAGTACTTC,NA,TRBV28,TRBJ2-7,many,17